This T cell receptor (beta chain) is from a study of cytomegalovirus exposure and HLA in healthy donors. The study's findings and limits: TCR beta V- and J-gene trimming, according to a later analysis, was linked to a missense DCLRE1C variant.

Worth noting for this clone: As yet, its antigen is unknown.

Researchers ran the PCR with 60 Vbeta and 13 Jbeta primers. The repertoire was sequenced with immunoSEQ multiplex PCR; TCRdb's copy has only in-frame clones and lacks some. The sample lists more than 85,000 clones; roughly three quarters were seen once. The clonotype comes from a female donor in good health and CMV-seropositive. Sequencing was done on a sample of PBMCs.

The CDR3 is CASSLKAGGASYEQYF. The CDR3 region has the DNA TGTGCCAGCAGCTTGAAGGCAGGGGGCGCATCCTACGAGCAGTACTTC. The V and J genes are TRBV5-4 and TRBJ2-7; 8 nucleotides match TRBD1. Germline V gene data show CDR1 as SGHNT and CDR2 as YYREEE (reference sequence). The CDR3 sequence is 16 residues long. The ends lost 1 base at V and 1 base at J; junction bases unmatched: 7.